The 9 T cell receptor beta chains below come from one sample, sequenced in a study of long-term antiretroviral therapy in people with HIV. Sequencing used immunoSEQ v3.0 at survey level. Here immunoSEQ multiplex PCR was the method, and the copy in TCRdb shows in-frame clones only, minus some. The data show roughly 25,000 clones, around 83% seen once. Here the sequenced sample was unsorted PBMCs, taken 0.7 years before starting antiretroviral therapy. All receptors derive from a man aged 30 to 39 with HIV.

This sequence joins TRBV6-1 and TRBJ2-1; 9 bases align to TRBD2. The CDR3 consists of 14 residues. The trim removed 3 bases at V and 6 bases at J, leaving 3 bases unmatched. Germline V gene lookup returns CDR1 MNHNS and CDR2 SASEGT. The CDR3 DNA reads TGTGCCAGCAGTGAGAGCGGGGGGCCCAATGAGCAGTTCTTC. Translated: CASSESGGPNEQFF.

CDR3 loop: CAGASQGYEQYF. CDR3 in DNA: TGTGCCGGGGCTTCCCAAGGCTACGAGCAGTACTTC. The V call is TRBV2, the J call TRBJ2-7, with D possibly TRBD1 on 5 matching bases. The CDR3 has 12 residues. V was pared by 11 bases and J by 3 bases, with 14 bases between. Germline assignment: CDR1 SNHLY and CDR2 FYNNEI.

V is TRBV12-2 and J is TRBJ1-3. TRBV12-2 is assigned pseudogene status. CDR3 length: 16 residues. The CDR3 is CASRFHKGRSGNTIYF. The CDR3 DNA sequence: TGTGCAAGTCGCTTCCACAAGGGCCGCTCTGGAAACACCATATATTTT.

The chain links TRBV7-9 to TRBJ2-7; D not resolved. Germline values: CDR1 SEHNR, CDR2 FQNEAQ (reference sequence). This CDR3 is 12 amino acids long. Between the trimmed V and J ends, which lost 11 bases and 4 bases, there was a span of 15 bases. CDR3 nucleotides: TGTGCCTCCACTATCGGGTCTTACGAGCAGTACTTC. This sequence encodes CASTIGSYEQYF.

V usage is TRBV5-1 and J usage is TRBJ1-1, with unresolved D. The germline V and J ends were trimmed by 1 base and 2 bases, with 6 bases remaining between them. The CDR3 sequence is 13 residues long. Germline CDR1 and CDR2: SGHRS and YFSETQ. In DNA, the CDR3 is TGCGCCAGCAGCTTGTCCAGAAACACTGAAGCTTTCTTT. Its protein product is CASSLSRNTEAFF.

This clone occurred a few times. The rearrangement uses TRBV9 and TRBJ2-7; TRBD2 agrees at 10 bases. Germline-derived CDR1 and CDR2 are SGDLS and YYNGEE. The CDR3 is made up of 14 amino acids. V lost 3 bases to trimming and J lost 3 bases; unmatched junction nucleotides: 3. The CDR3, as DNA: TGTGCCAGCAGCGGAGGGACTAGCGACTACGAGCAGTACTTC. Amino acids: CASSGGTSDYEQYF.

The chain joins TRBV19 to TRBJ1-2; the D gene is possibly TRBD1 (5 bases). Trimming took off 7 bases at V and 5 bases at J, with 20 bases between the two ends. Germline CDR1 is LNHDA and CDR2 is SQIVND (reference sequence). There are 15 residues in the CDR3. The CDR3 is CASKKTPGIGYGYTF. The DNA of the CDR3 is TGTGCCAGTAAAAAAACTCCAGGGATCGGTTATGGCTACACCTTC.

The chain couples TRBV5-1 to TRBJ2-5, with 7 bases aligning to TRBD2. The CDR3 is 14 residues long. J lost 3 bases, V lost 0 bases, and 2 bases had no gene match. CDR1 and CDR2 (germline): SGHRS, YFSETQ. The CDR3 reads CASSLVAGEETQYF. CDR3 DNA sequence: TGCGCCAGCAGCTTGGTGGCGGGAGAAGAGACCCAGTACTTC.

J is TRBJ2-5 and V is TRBV7-9; the match to TRBD1 covers 8 bases. Trimming cost V 5 bases and J 1 base; bases outside gene matches: 3. The CDR3 spans 14 residues. In germline, CDR1 is SEHNR, CDR2 FQNEAQ (reference sequence). The CDR3 region is CASSPDRGQETQYF. For the CDR3, the DNA is TGTGCCAGCAGCCCCGACAGGGGCCAAGAGACCCAGTACTTC.